The 26 T cell receptor beta chains reported below all come from one sample, sequenced in a study of OX40 agonist ivuxolimab in advanced cancers. This table comes from immunoSEQ multiplex PCR, and its TCRdb copy is limited to in-frame clones, with some not included. In the table there are more than 75,000 clones, 70% to 90% of which are singletons. This specimen consisted of CD4+ or CD8+ T cells sorted from blood, obtained in a trial of the OX40 agonist ivuxolimab. Receptors originate from an adult with an advanced solid tumor such as melanoma, head and neck, liver or kidney cancer.

V is TRBV7-3 and J is TRBJ1-1; 8 bases fit TRBD1. This CDR3 is 14 amino acids long. Per germline, CDR1 SGHTA and CDR2 FQGTGA. V gave up 5 bases and J gave up 6 bases; unmatched junction bases: 8. Here the CDR3 reads CASSETSGQAEAFF. The DNA for the CDR3 is TGTGCCAGCAGCGAAACCTCGGGACAGGCTGAAGCTTTCTTT.

V is TRBV7-9 and J is TRBJ2-5; D call uncertain. Trimming removed 1 base from V and 2 bases from J, with 5 bases in between. The CDR3 covers 13 residues. Per germline, CDR1 SEHNR and CDR2 FQNEAQ (reference sequence). The CDR3 DNA is TGTGCCAGCAGCTTAGGCGGACAAGAGACCCAGTACTTC. This sequence encodes CASSLGGQETQYF.

The genes are TRBV6-6 and TRBJ2-6; 7 nucleotides line up with TRBD1. The CDR3 loop spans 13 amino acids. Germline V gene lookup returns CDR1 MNHNY and CDR2 SVGAGI (reference sequence). The V gene end was trimmed by 11 bases and the J gene end by 3 bases; junction bases not matched to a gene: 4. CDR3: CAARTGGANVLTF. CDR3 coding DNA: TGTGCCGCCAGGACAGGTGGGGCCAACGTCCTGACTTTC.

J is TRBJ2-2 and V is TRBV7-2; tentatively, D is TRBD1 (8 bases). V lost 5 bases, J lost 7 bases, and 17 bases lay in between. Germline CDR1 SGHTA, CDR2 FQGNSA. The length of the CDR3 is 15 residues. The CDR3, as DNA: TGTGCCAGCAGCCCCCGGACAGGGAGGGGCGGGGAGCTGTTTTTT. Protein sequence: CASSPRTGRGGELFF.

The chain recombines TRBV15 with TRBJ2-5; no clear D. CDR1 is LNHNV and CDR2 is YYDKDF in the germline V gene (reference sequence). V was cut by 0 bases and J by 2 bases, with 7 bases left in between. The CDR3 consists of 14 residues. In nucleotides, the CDR3 is TGTGCCACCAGCAGAGATGGCGATCAAGAGACCCAGTACTTC. Translating gives CATSRDGDQETQYF.

This clone is a singleton in its sample. The chain is built from TRBV2 and TRBJ2-7; 7 positions agree with TRBD1. The CDR3 length is 13 residues. With 3 bases clipped from V and 2 bases from J, the junction kept 1 base outside the gene matches. The germline V gene has CDR1 SNHLY and CDR2 FYNNEI. Here the CDR3 DNA reads TGTGCCAGCAGTGAGGGACAGACCTACGAGCAGTACTTC. Translating it yields CASSEGQTYEQYF.

This chain joins TRBV7-9 and TRBJ2-1, with 14 positions matching TRBD2. The CDR3 length is 17 residues. CDR1 is SEHNR and CDR2 is FQNEAQ in the germline V gene (reference sequence). V was pared by 7 bases and J by 8 bases, with 13 bases of the junction left unmatched. The DNA for the CDR3 is TGTGCCAGCAACGAACCGGGACTAGCGGGAGTTGGCTATGAGCAGTTCTTC. This gives the protein CASNEPGLAGVGYEQFF.

The chain has TRBV6-6 and TRBJ2-3; 13 bases agree with TRBD2. From germline, CDR1 is MNHNY and CDR2 SVGAGI (reference sequence). The CDR3 has 16 residues. V gave up 5 bases and J gave up 4 bases; unmatched junction bases: 6. CDR3 sequence reads: CASSPGLAGEADTQYF. The DNA of the CDR3 is TGTGCCAGCAGTCCCGGACTAGCGGGGGAAGCAGATACGCAGTATTTT.

This clone was recorded a few times. The chain combines TRBV19 with TRBJ1-1; D perhaps matches TRBD1 (6 bases). The V end lost 1 base, the J end lost 0 bases, and 15 bases lay between the germline ends. Germline CDR1 and CDR2: LNHDA and SQIVND (reference sequence). This CDR3 region has 17 residues. The CDR3 DNA is TGTGCCAGTAGTATAGGGGGGACACAAACCCTGAACACTGAAGCTTTCTTT. Translation: CASSIGGTQTLNTEAFF.

The V gene is TRBV5-6, the J gene TRBJ1-2; no firm D call. The CDR3 spans 14 residues. V was pared by 0 bases and J by 1 base, with 7 bases between. Germline V lookup: CDR1 SGHDT, CDR2 YYEEEE. Here the CDR3 DNA reads TGTGCCAGCAGCTTGGGGAGTCATAACTATGGCTACACCTTC. Amino acids: CASSLGSHNYGYTF.

This chain links TRBV6-1 with TRBJ1-5, with D perhaps matching TRBD1 (5 bases). With 0 bases removed from V and 4 bases from J, the gap between germline ends came to 13 bases. CDR1 MNHNS and CDR2 SASEGT come from the germline V gene. The CDR3 extends over 16 amino acids. The CDR3 region is CASSEAPGTFNQPQHF. CDR3 DNA sequence: TGTGCCAGCAGTGAAGCTCCTGGGACCTTTAATCAGCCCCAGCATTTT.

This chain links TRBV25-1 with TRBJ2-7, with D hard to call. CDR1 and CDR2 from the germline V gene are MGHDK and SYGVNS. This CDR3 has 13 amino acids. The ends were cut back, 1 base at V and 2 bases at J, with 6 bases in the middle. CDR3 DNA sequence: TGTGCCAGCAGTGAATCGGACCCCTACGAGCAGTACTTC. It yields the protein CASSESDPYEQYF.

V is TRBV6-6 and J is TRBJ1-5; D gene unclear. V lost 2 bases to trimming and J lost 1 base, with 6 bases between them. Looked up from germline, CDR1 is MNHNY and CDR2 is SVGAGI (reference sequence). The CDR3 runs 14 residues. CDR3 region: CASSYIDSNQPQHF. Written as DNA, the CDR3 is TGTGCCAGCAGTTACATTGACAGCAATCAGCCCCAGCATTTT.

The chain employs TRBV12-5 and TRBJ2-7; D may be TRBD2 (6 bases). This CDR3 is built from 13 residues. V gave up 5 bases and J gave up 5 bases, with 13 bases separating them. Germline-derived CDR1 and CDR2 are LGHNT and FRNRAP. DNA for the CDR3: TGTGCTAGTGGTCATTCCGGGAGAGACGAGCAGTACTTC. Translation gives CASGHSGRDEQYF.

V usage is TRBV11-2 and J usage is TRBJ2-3, with D maybe TRBD1 (6 bases). V lost 2 bases and J 6 bases, leaving 12 bases between the germline ends. The CDR3 has 14 amino acids. The germline CDR1 and CDR2 sequences are SGHAT and FQNNGV. The CDR3 DNA reads TGTGCCAGCAGCTTAAGGTTGGGGGCGGATACGCAGTATTTT. It yields the protein CASSLRLGADTQYF.

The chain combines TRBV21-1 with TRBJ2-5; no DNA check was done on the table's D call, TRBD2. TRBV21-1 is deemed a pseudogene. This CDR3 region has 10 residues. CDR3: CASSKIFQYF. DNA for the CDR3: TGTGCCAGCAGCAAAATATTCCAGTACTTC.

The chain carries TRBV19 and TRBJ1-2; a possible D gene is TRBD1 (6 bases). Trimming shortened V by 3 bases and J by 6 bases, and 8 bases separated the two germline ends. Germline CDR1 LNHDA, CDR2 SQIVND (reference sequence). This CDR3 is built from 12 residues. This CDR3 is CASSIYRDGYTF. CDR3 in DNA: TGTGCCAGTAGTATCTACAGGGATGGCTACACCTTC.

The chain recombines TRBV7-2 with TRBJ2-7; no definite D call. Germline V gene lookup returns CDR1 SGHTA and CDR2 FQGNSA. This CDR3 comprises 12 residues. Between the trimmed V and J ends, which lost 3 bases and 7 bases, there was a span of 10 bases. CDR3 residues: CASSFGLREQYF. The DNA of the CDR3 is TGTGCCAGCAGCTTCGGGTTAAGGGAGCAGTACTTC. The full variable domain, with the rest looked up from reference TRBV7-2 and TRBJ2-7, is GAGVSQSPSNKVTEKGKDVELRCDPISGHTALYWYRQSLGQGLEFLIYFQGNSAPDKSGLPSDRFSAERTGGSVSTLTIQRTQQEDSAVYLCASSFGLREQYFGPGTRLTVT.

The chain employs TRBV10-3 and TRBJ1-1, with D tentatively TRBD1 (5 bases). This CDR3 has 16 residues. Trimming took off 3 bases at V and 0 bases at J, with 14 bases between the two ends. Per germline, CDR1 ENHRY and CDR2 SYGVKD. The CDR3 region has the DNA TGTGCCATCAGTGACCCCCACAGGTCCATGAACACTGAAGCTTTCTTT. Its translation is CAISDPHRSMNTEAFF.

This chain uses TRBV4-3 with TRBJ1-2, with 7 bases aligning to TRBD1. The V gene end was trimmed by 0 bases and the J gene end by 4 bases; junction bases not matched to a gene: 2. CDR3 length: 14 amino acids. Germline CDR1 LGHNA, CDR2 YSLEER. In nucleotides, the CDR3 is TGCGCCAGCAGCCAAGAGCAGGGGGGCTATGGCTACACCTTC. It specifies CASSQEQGGYGYTF.

This sequence joins TRBV9 and TRBJ1-2; D gene unclear. This CDR3 contains 10 residues. In germline, CDR1 is SGDLS, CDR2 YYNGEE. The V end lost 3 bases, the J end lost 4 bases, and 1 base lay between the germline ends. The CDR3 here is CASSGYGYTF. As DNA, the CDR3 is TGTGCCAGCAGCGGCTATGGCTACACCTTC.

A single count supports this clone. This sequence joins TRBV20-1 and TRBJ1-2, with D unclear. V gave up 0 bases and J gave up 7 bases, with 3 bases separating them. The germline CDR1 and CDR2 sequences are DFQATT and SNEGSKA (reference sequence). The CDR3 consists of 10 residues. The chain's CDR3 is CSAREAGYTF. CDR3 DNA: TGCAGTGCTAGAGAAGCTGGCTACACCTTC.

This chain joins TRBV27 and TRBJ2-1, with D tentatively TRBD2 (7 bases). CDR1 is MNHEY, CDR2 SMNVEV, per germline (reference sequence). V lost 2 bases and J lost 7, with 15 bases in between. The CDR3 sequence is 15 residues long. The CDR3: CASSLQRGGQNEQFF. The CDR3 coding sequence is TGTGCCAGCAGTTTACAGAGGGGGGGCCAGAATGAGCAGTTCTTC.

This chain connects TRBV5-1 to TRBJ1-3, with 7 bases identical to TRBD1. The CDR3 spans 16 residues. CDR1 SGHRS and CDR2 YFSETQ come from the germline V gene. Trimming removed 2 bases from V and 1 base from J; junction bases left unmatched: 6. CDR3 protein: CASSLQGLGSGNTIYF. CDR3 nucleotide sequence: TGCGCCAGCAGCTTACAGGGGCTGGGTTCTGGAAACACCATATATTTT.

The chain is built from TRBV9 and TRBJ1-6; D unclear. Per the germline V gene, CDR1 is SGDLS and CDR2 is YYNGEE. The CDR3 totals 13 residues. The germline V and J ends were trimmed by 2 bases and 8 bases, with 8 bases remaining between them. CDR3 DNA sequence: TGTGCCAGCAGCGTCGGAGGCGATTCACCCCTCCACTTT. This sequence encodes CASSVGGDSPLHF.

The chain links TRBV7-7 to TRBJ2-7; D call uncertain. V was trimmed by 5 bases and J by 0 bases, leaving 11 bases between them. Looked up from germline, CDR1 is SSHAT and CDR2 is FNYEAQ (reference sequence). The CDR3 has 14 residues. CDR3 in DNA: TGTGCCAGCAGCCGAGATTTTAGCTCCTACGAGCAGTACTTC. This translates into CASSRDFSSYEQYF.